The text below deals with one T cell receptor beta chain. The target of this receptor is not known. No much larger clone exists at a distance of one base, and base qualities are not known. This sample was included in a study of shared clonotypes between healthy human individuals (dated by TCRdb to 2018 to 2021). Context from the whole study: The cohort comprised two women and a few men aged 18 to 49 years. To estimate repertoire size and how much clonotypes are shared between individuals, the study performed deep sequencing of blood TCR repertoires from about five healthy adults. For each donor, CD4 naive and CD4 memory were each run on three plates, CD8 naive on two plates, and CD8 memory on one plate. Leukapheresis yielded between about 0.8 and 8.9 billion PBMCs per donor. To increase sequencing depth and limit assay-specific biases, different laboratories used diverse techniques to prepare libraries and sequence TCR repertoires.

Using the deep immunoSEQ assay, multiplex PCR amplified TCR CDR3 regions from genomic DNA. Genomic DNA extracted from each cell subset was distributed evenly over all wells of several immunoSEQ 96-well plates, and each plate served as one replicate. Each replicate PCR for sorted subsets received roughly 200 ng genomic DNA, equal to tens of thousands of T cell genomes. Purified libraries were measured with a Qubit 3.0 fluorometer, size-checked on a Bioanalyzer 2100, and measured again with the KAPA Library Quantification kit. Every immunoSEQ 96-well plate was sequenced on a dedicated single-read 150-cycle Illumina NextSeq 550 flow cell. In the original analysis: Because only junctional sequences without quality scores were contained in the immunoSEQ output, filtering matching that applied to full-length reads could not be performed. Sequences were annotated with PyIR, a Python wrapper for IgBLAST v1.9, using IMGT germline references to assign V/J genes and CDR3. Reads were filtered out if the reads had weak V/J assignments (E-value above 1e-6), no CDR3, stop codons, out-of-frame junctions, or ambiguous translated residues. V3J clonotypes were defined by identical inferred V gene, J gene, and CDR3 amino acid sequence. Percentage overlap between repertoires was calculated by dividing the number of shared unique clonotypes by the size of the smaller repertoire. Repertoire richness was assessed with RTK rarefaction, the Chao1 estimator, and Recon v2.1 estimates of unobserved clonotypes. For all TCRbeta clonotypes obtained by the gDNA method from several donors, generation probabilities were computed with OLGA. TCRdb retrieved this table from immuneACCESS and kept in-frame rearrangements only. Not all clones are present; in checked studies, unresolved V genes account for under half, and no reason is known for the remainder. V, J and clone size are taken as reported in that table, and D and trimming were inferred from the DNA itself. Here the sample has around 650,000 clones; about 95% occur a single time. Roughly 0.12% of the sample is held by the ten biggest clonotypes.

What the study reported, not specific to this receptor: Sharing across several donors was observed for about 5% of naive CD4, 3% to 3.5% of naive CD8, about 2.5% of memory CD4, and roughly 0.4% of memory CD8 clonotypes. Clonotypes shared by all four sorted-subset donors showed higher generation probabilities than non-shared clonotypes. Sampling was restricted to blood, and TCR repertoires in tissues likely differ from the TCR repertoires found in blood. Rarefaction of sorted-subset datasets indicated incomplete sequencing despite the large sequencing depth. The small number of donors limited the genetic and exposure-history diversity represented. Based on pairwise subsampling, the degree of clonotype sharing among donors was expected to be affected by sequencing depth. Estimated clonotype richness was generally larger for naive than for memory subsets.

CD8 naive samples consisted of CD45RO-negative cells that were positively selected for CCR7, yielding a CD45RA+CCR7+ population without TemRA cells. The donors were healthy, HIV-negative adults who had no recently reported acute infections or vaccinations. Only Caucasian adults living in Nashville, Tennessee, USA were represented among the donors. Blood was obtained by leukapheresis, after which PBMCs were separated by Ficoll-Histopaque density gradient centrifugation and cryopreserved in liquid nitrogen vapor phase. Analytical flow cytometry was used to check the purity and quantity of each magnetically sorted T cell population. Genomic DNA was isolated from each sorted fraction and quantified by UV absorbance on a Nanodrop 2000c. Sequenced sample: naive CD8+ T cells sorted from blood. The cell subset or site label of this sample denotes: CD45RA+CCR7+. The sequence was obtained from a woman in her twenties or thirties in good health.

The nucleotide sequence is TGTGCCAGCAGCCCCACGGGAGGGCCAGGGGAGCAGTACTTC. It translates as CASSPTGGPGEQYF. The receptor chain draws on TRBV27 and TRBJ2-7; the junction holds 8 bases that match TRBD2. CDR1 MNHEY and CDR2 SMNVEV are derived from the germline V gene (reference sequence). V ends up 6 bases short and J 7 bases short, with an unmatched junction base count of 11. CDR3 length: 14 amino acids, cysteine to phenylalanine. The retained sequence is limited to the CDR3, 42 bases, with the frame set at the first base.